The entry that follows covers one T cell receptor beta chain sequence. The sample belongs to a study of blood T cell repertoires in COVID-19. About the research overall: In each case, the material was cDNA or gDNA derived from T cells, B-cell-depleted T cells, or PBMCs.

Per the study methods: Using reference gene primer amplification, nucleated cell counts were estimated. The table came from immunoSEQ multiplex PCR; TCRdb's copy has only in-frame clones and leaves some out. V and J calls and clone size are given by that table; D and trimming were obtained from the DNA. Altogether about 62,000 clones are present, 70% to 90% being singletons, with the ten largest covering around 1.2%. The sequence derives from a woman aged 60-75 years with acute or convalescent COVID-19. Sample: peripheral blood.

CDR3 coding DNA: TGTGCCAGCAGTCCTTTGAACACTGAAGCTTTCTTT. This translates into CASSPLNTEAFF. The chain links TRBV12-3 or TRBV12-4 to TRBJ1-1; D is unclear. Trimming pared 5 bases from V and 0 bases from J, leaving 4 bases between. This CDR3 region has 12 residues.